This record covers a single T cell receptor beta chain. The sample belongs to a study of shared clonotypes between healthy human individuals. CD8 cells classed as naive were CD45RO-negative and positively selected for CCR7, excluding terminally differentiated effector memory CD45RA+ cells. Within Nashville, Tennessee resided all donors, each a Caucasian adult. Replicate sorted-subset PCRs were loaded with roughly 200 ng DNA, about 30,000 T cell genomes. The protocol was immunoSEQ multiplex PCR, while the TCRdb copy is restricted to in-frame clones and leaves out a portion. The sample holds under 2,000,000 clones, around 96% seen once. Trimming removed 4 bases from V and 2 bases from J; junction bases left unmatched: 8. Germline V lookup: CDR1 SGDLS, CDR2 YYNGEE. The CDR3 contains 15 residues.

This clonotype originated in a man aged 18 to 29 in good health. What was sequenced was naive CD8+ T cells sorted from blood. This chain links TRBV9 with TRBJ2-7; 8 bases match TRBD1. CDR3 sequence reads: CASSPLLTGAYEQYF. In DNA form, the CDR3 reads TGTGCCAGCAGCCCACTATTGACAGGGGCCTACGAGCAGTACTTC.